The 25 T cell receptor beta chains below were found in one sample sequenced in a study of immune characteristics of hereditary and idiopathic chronic pancreatitis. Total pancreatectomy with islet autotransplantation was the source of the chronic pancreatitis pancreas tissue. Measured with immunoSEQ multiplex PCR; TCRdb has only the in-frame clones, and not every one. Of 250 or so clones listed, 71% are singletons. Sample: pancreas tissue with idiopathic chronic pancreatitis. The receptors were gathered from a human donor with chronic pancreatitis.

The chain joins TRBV4-3 to TRBJ2-1, with 8 bases aligning to TRBD2. CDR1 LGHNA and CDR2 YSLEER come from the germline V gene. The V gene end was trimmed by 3 bases and the J gene end by 2 bases; junction bases not matched to a gene: 6. The CDR3 totals 16 residues. CDR3: CASSQLGRGAYNEQFF. The DNA for the CDR3 is TGCGCCAGCAGCCAGTTGGGGCGGGGGGCCTACAATGAGCAGTTCTTC.

This chain uses TRBV15 with TRBJ2-5, with D perhaps TRBD1 or TRBD2 (6 bases each). Trimming pared 8 bases from V and 4 bases from J, leaving 14 bases between. Germline CDR1 reads LNHNV; CDR2 reads YYDKDF (reference sequence). The CDR3 spans 13 residues. The CDR3 loop reads CATRGQGRETQYF. DNA for the CDR3: TGTGCCACCCGGGGGCAGGGGAGAGAGACCCAGTACTTC.

The chain links TRBV12-3 or TRBV12-4 to TRBJ1-2; D not certain. This CDR3 has 13 residues. V lost 6 bases to trimming and J lost 4 bases, with 12 bases between them. The CDR3 spells CASSPGVVYGYTF. CDR3 sequence (DNA): TGTGCCAGCAGCCCCGGTGTAGTCTATGGCTACACCTTC.

This sequence joins TRBV7-2 and TRBJ1-5; unclear D gene. Germline V gene sequence: CDR1 SGHTA, CDR2 FQGNSA. The CDR3 sequence is 15 residues long. V lost 1 base to trimming and J lost 0 bases, with 7 bases between them. DNA for the CDR3: TGTGCCAGCAGCTTAGACCGGACTAGCAATCAGCCCCAGCATTTT. Translation: CASSLDRTSNQPQHF.

Comment on this clone: The same CDR3 arises from other DNA sequences in this sample as well. This CDR3 is CAAGGPNYGYTF. In DNA, the CDR3 is TGTGCAGCCGGGGGTCCTAACTATGGCTACACCTTC. This rearrangement joins TRBV6-5 to TRBJ1-2, with D perhaps matching TRBD1 (5 bases). The CDR3 extends over 12 amino acids. The germline gives CDR1 MNHEY, CDR2 SVGAGI.

The chain combines TRBV7-2 with TRBJ1-1, with 8 bases matching TRBD1. The germline CDR1 and CDR2 sequences are SGHTA and FQGNSA. The CDR3 is 14 residues long. J was trimmed by 6 bases and V by 4 bases; bases with no gene match: 7. The CDR3 loop is CASSSQGARPEAFF. CDR3 DNA sequence: TGTGCCAGCAGCTCCCAGGGGGCGCGGCCTGAAGCTTTCTTT.

The J gene is TRBJ1-3, the V gene TRBV7-2; D unclear. V lost 1 base to trimming and J lost 0 bases, with 4 bases between them. The germline CDR1 and CDR2 sequences are SGHTA and FQGNSA. There are 14 residues in the CDR3. CDR3 amino acids: CASSLDSSGNTIYF. In DNA, the CDR3 is TGTGCCAGCAGCTTAGACAGCTCTGGAAACACCATATATTTT.

V is TRBV19 and J is TRBJ1-1; TRBD1 agrees at 7 bases. Germline CDR1 and CDR2: LNHDA and SQIVND (reference sequence). This CDR3 comprises 14 residues. V lost 3 bases to trimming and J lost 5 bases; unmatched junction nucleotides: 6. The CDR3 nucleotides are TGTGCCAGTAGTATTTACAGGGGAAGGACTGAAGCTTTCTTT. Its protein product is CASSIYRGRTEAFF.

The chain recombines TRBV10-3 with TRBJ2-2, with 8 bases identical to TRBD1. Germline V gene sequence: CDR1 ENHRY, CDR2 SYGVKD. V dropped 5 bases and J dropped 3; count of bases not matched to a gene: 5. The CDR3 totals 15 residues. The CDR3 reads CAISLDRVHTGELFF. As DNA, the CDR3 is TGTGCCATCAGTTTGGACAGGGTGCACACCGGGGAGCTGTTTTTT.

This chain joins TRBV5-4 and TRBJ2-5, with D unclear. Germline-derived CDR1 and CDR2 are SGHNT and YYREEE (reference sequence). The CDR3 spans 14 residues. The V end was cut by 0 bases, the J end by 4 bases, with 10 bases between. CDR3 coding DNA: TGTGCCAGCAGCTTGGATTCTGGCTCAGAGACCCAGTACTTC. The encoded protein is CASSLDSGSETQYF.

This clone was seen a few times. The chain couples TRBV19 to TRBJ2-5, with TRBD2 matching over 7 bases. This CDR3 has 15 residues. J lost 5 bases, V lost 2 bases, and 8 bases had no gene match. In germline, CDR1 is LNHDA, CDR2 SQIVND (reference sequence). The CDR3 DNA reads TGTGCCAGTAGTATATGGGGGGGACCCAGGGAGACCCAGTACTTC. Protein sequence: CASSIWGGPRETQYF.

CDR3 bases: TGTGCCAGCAGCTTCAGGACTAGCGGGAAGGCAGATACGCAGTATTTT. Translation: CASSFRTSGKADTQYF. V and J are TRBV5-6 and TRBJ2-3, with 12 bases fitting TRBD2. In germline, CDR1 is SGHDT, CDR2 YYEEEE. The CDR3 contains 16 residues. Germline trimming cut 2 bases from V and 4 bases from J; bases unmatched to any gene: 5.

By sample fraction, this clone is hyperexpanded. Other DNA sequences within the sample encode an identical CDR3. The V call is TRBV4-3, the J call TRBJ2-7; the match to TRBD2 covers 9 bases. Trimming took 0 bases from V and 4 from J; bases not matched to a gene: 7. The CDR3 runs to 16 residues. CDR1 and CDR2 from the germline V gene are LGHNA and YSLEER. The CDR3 spells CASSQDRRGGNYEQYF. CDR3 nucleotides: TGCGCCAGCAGCCAAGATCGGCGGGGGGGCAATTACGAGCAGTACTTC.

The table lists this clone with a count of one. This rearrangement joins TRBV3-1 (or the pseudogene TRBV3-2) to TRBJ1-2; D might be TRBD1 (6 bases). The V end was cut by 4 bases, the J end by 11 bases, with 17 bases between. This CDR3 has 13 amino acids. CDR1 and CDR2 (germline): LGHDT, YNNKEL (reference sequence). As DNA, the CDR3 is TGTGCCAGCAGCCGGGGGACACCAGTGGTTTACACCTTC. Protein: CASSRGTPVVYTF.

The chain combines TRBV6-5 with TRBJ1-1; perhaps TRBD1 as D (6 bases). The V end was cut by 6 bases, the J end by 2 bases, with 16 bases between. Per the germline V gene, CDR1 is MNHEY and CDR2 is SVGAGI. CDR3 length: 15 residues. The CDR3 bases are TGTGCCAGCAGGATACTATCACAGGGCAACACTGAAGCTTTCTTT. Translated, it gives CASRILSQGNTEAFF.

The chain combines TRBV5-1 with TRBJ2-1, with TRBD2 identical over 8 bases. This CDR3 contains 14 residues. The V and J ends lost 5 bases and 8 bases, in that order; junction bases with no gene match: 9. Germline CDR1 and CDR2: SGHRS and YFSETQ. The CDR3 DNA sequence: TGCGCCAGCAGAACTAGCGGTGGGAGGGATGAGCAGTTCTTC. Translated: CASRTSGGRDEQFF.

The chain combines TRBV11-3 with TRBJ1-1; 7 nucleotides line up with TRBD1. The length of the CDR3 is 15 residues. V lost 5 bases and J lost 3; bases outside the gene matches: 9. The germline V gene has CDR1 SGHNT and CDR2 YENEEA. CDR3 in DNA: TGTGCCAGCAGCCCCGGGACAGAGAGGGACACTGAAGCTTTCTTT. Translation: CASSPGTERDTEAFF.

This clone was found once. The V gene is TRBV7-9, the J gene TRBJ2-7, with unresolved D. V lost 7 bases and J lost 3, with 7 bases in between. Per germline, CDR1 SEHNR and CDR2 FQNEAQ (reference sequence). CDR3 length: 11 residues. CDR3 loop: CASIGNYEQYF. CDR3 in DNA: TGTGCCAGCATCGGAAACTACGAGCAGTACTTC. The entire variable domain, with the rest obtained from reference TRBV7-9 and TRBJ2-7, is as follows: DTGVSQNPRHKITKRGQNVTFRCDPISEHNRLYWYRQTLGQGPEFLTYFQNEAQLEKSRLLSDRFSAERPKGSFSTLEIQRTEQGDSAMYLCASIGNYEQYFGPGTRLTVT.

The CDR3 loop reads CASSLGVWGAFF. The CDR3, as DNA: TGTGCCAGCAGTTTAGGCGTGTGGGGAGCTTTCTTT. This chain connects TRBV12-3 or TRBV12-4 to TRBJ1-1; D remains ambiguous. The CDR3 loop spans 12 amino acids. V lost 1 base and J lost 10, with 10 bases in between.

The CDR3 loop reads CASGRLADRNTQYF. In nucleotides, the CDR3 is TGTGCCAGCGGCAGACTAGCGGACCGGAATACGCAGTATTTT. The V gene is TRBV2, the J gene TRBJ2-3, with TRBD2 matching 9 bases. The CDR3 is 14 amino acids. Per the germline V gene, CDR1 is SNHLY and CDR2 is FYNNEI. With 8 bases clipped from V and 7 bases from J, the junction kept 10 bases outside the gene matches. Variable domain in full (rest from reference TRBV2 and TRBJ2-3): EPEVTQTPSHQVTQMGQEVILRCVPISNHLYFYWYRQILGQKVEFLVSFYNNEISEKSEIFDDQFSVERPDGSNFTLKIRSTKLEDSAMYFCASGRLADRNTQYFGPGTRLTVL.

J is TRBJ2-6 and V is TRBV10-1, with D uncertain. Trimming removed 5 bases from V and 5 bases from J, with 22 bases in between. The CDR3 covers 18 residues. Germline V gene data show CDR1 as WNHNN and CDR2 as SYGVQD (reference sequence). The CDR3 loop is CASSRWAIAQNRANVLTF. In DNA form, the CDR3 reads TGCGCCAGCAGTCGCTGGGCAATCGCACAAAATCGGGCCAACGTCCTGACTTTC.

This clone was counted only a few times. The gene calls are TRBV5-6 and TRBJ2-7; the match to TRBD1 covers 8 bases. CDR1 and CDR2 from the germline V gene are SGHDT and YYEEEE. Trimming took 3 bases from V and 5 from J; bases not matched to a gene: 7. CDR3 length equals 14 residues. CDR3: CASSSDREFHEQYF. The CDR3 region has the DNA TGTGCCAGCAGCTCGGACAGGGAGTTTCACGAGCAGTACTTC.

The gene calls are TRBV29-1 and TRBJ1-4; unclear D gene. The CDR3 is 14 residues long. CDR1 is SQVTM and CDR2 is ANQGSEA in the germline V gene. V lost 6 bases to trimming and J lost 0 bases, with 11 bases between them. For the CDR3, the DNA is TGCAGCGTGCTGGCGGATACAACTAATGAAAAACTGTTTTTT. It encodes CSVLADTTNEKLFF.

The chain recombines TRBV7-8 with TRBJ1-5, with D maybe TRBD1 (6 bases). V shed 1 base and J shed 0 bases, with 22 bases lying between them. The CDR3 length is 20 residues. The germline V gene encodes CDR1 SGHVS and CDR2 FQNEAQ. Here the CDR3 DNA reads TGTGCCAGCAGCTTAGGGGCAGGGGCGGTCGTATTGGATAGCAATCAGCCCCAGCATTTT. It translates to CASSLGAGAVVLDSNQPQHF.

This chain connects TRBV4-3 to TRBJ2-6, with D tentatively TRBD1 (5 bases). The CDR3 covers 17 residues. Trimming removed 0 bases from V and 1 base from J, with 10 bases in between. Per germline, CDR1 LGHNA and CDR2 YSLEER. CDR3 DNA sequence: TGCGCCAGCAGCCAAGAAGACAGTGCTTCTGGGGCCAACGTCCTGACTTTC. This gives the protein CASSQEDSASGANVLTF.